A single sample is the source of the 32 T cell receptor beta chains below, sequenced in a study of identical twins. A single record per CDR3 protein comes from TCRdb applying MiXCR to the 5' RACE reads. The sample includes about 720,000 distinct CDR3 sequences, roughly 8% of them seen just once. This sample also appeared in a second study, on yellow fever vaccine responses in identical twins.

The sequencing sample was made of PBMCs. All receptors derive from a woman aged 18 to 35 in good health.

This clonotype has only a few counts. This chain uses TRBV6-1 with TRBJ2-3, with D maybe TRBD2 (6 bases). CDR1 is MNHNS and CDR2 is SASEGT in the germline V gene. The length of the CDR3 is 16 residues. The germline V and J ends were trimmed by 2 bases and 2 bases, with 14 bases remaining between them. CDR3 DNA: TGTGCCAGCAGTGAAAGGCCGGGAGCTCACACAGATACGCAGTATTTT. Its protein product is CASSERPGAHTDTQYF.

This clonotype was recorded a few times. The chain combines TRBV11-2 with TRBJ2-2, with 7 bases lining up with TRBD2. V shed 0 bases and J 7 bases; nucleotides not matched to a gene: 5. The length of the CDR3 is 15 residues. Germline-derived CDR1 and CDR2 are SGHAT and FQNNGV. CDR3 region: CASSLERGSVGELFF. Written as DNA, the CDR3 is TGTGCCAGCAGCTTAGAACGCGGGAGTGTCGGGGAGCTGTTTTTT.

The rearrangement uses TRBV3-1 and TRBJ1-1; 7 nucleotides align to TRBD1. CDR3 length equals 13 residues. Looked up from germline, CDR1 is LGHDT and CDR2 is YNNKEL (reference sequence). Unmatched junction bases numbered 8, after V lost 10 bases and J lost 3 bases. In DNA, the CDR3 is TGTGCCACGGGTGGACAGGTGTACACTGAAGCTTTCTTT. Translation: CATGGQVYTEAFF.

This clonotype was detected ten times or more. The chain uses TRBV12-3 or TRBV12-4 and TRBJ2-7; D possibly corresponds to TRBD2 (6 bases). The CDR3 extends over 13 amino acids. V was pared by 7 bases and J by 5 bases, with 15 bases between. The DNA of the CDR3 is TGTGCCAGCAAACCCTTGGGGGGAAACGAGCAGTACTTC. This sequence encodes CASKPLGGNEQYF.

This chain links TRBV7-9 with TRBJ2-2; 9 nucleotides align to TRBD1. Germline V gene data show CDR1 as SEHNR and CDR2 as FQNEAQ (reference sequence). With V trimmed by 5 bases and J by 1 base, 5 bases remained unmatched. The CDR3 loop spans 16 amino acids. The CDR3: CASSIRDRENTGELFF. The CDR3, as DNA: TGTGCCAGCAGCATCCGGGACAGGGAGAACACCGGGGAGCTGTTTTTT.

In its sample, this clonotype was seen a few times. The chain links TRBV20-1 to TRBJ2-7; a possible D gene is TRBD2 (6 bases). The CDR3 is made up of 15 amino acids. Trimming stripped 3 bases from V and 7 bases from J, with 22 bases between. Germline CDR1 DFQATT, CDR2 SNEGSKA (reference sequence). The CDR3 sequence is CSARVTTGTVGEQYF. The CDR3 nucleotides read TGCAGTGCTAGGGTAACTACCGGGACTGTAGGGGAGCAGTACTTC.

The V call is TRBV4-1, the J call TRBJ2-1; D not resolved. The CDR3 has 14 amino acids. V lost 2 bases and J lost 12, with 17 bases in between. Per germline, CDR1 MGHRA and CDR2 YSYEKL. DNA of the CDR3: TGCGCCAGCAGCCAAACGGCTGCCCCCGGTCGGCAGTTCTTC. Its protein product is CASSQTAAPGRQFF.

The rearrangement links TRBV11-2 to TRBJ2-1; 14 positions agree with TRBD2. V shed 4 bases, J shed 0 bases, and the junction held 5 bases outside the gene matches. The CDR3 covers 18 residues. In germline, CDR1 is SGHAT, CDR2 FQNNGV. The chain's CDR3 is CASSSRLAGGFSYNEQFF. CDR3 coding DNA: TGTGCCAGCAGCTCACGACTAGCGGGGGGGTTCTCCTACAATGAGCAGTTCTTC.

This rearrangement joins TRBV4-1 to TRBJ2-5; a weak D match, TRBD1 (5 bases). V lost 2 bases, J lost 5 bases, and 9 bases lay in between. Germline CDR1 and CDR2: MGHRA and YSYEKL. CDR3 length equals 13 residues. As DNA, the CDR3 is TGCGCCAGCAGCCAATTCAAGGGGGAGACCCAGTACTTC. This translates into CASSQFKGETQYF.

The chain is built from TRBV11-2 and TRBJ2-5; 9 bases line up with TRBD2. From germline, CDR1 is SGHAT and CDR2 FQNNGV. The CDR3 runs to 18 residues. J lost 7 bases, V lost 5 bases, and 20 bases had no gene match. The CDR3 is CASSLSAAERGDWGTQYF. The CDR3 DNA reads as TGTGCCAGCAGCCTCTCCGCCGCGGAGCGGGGGGATTGGGGGACCCAGTACTTC.

The rearrangement uses TRBV27 and TRBJ2-1, with TRBD1 identical over 9 bases. CDR1 MNHEY and CDR2 SMNVEV come from the germline V gene (reference sequence). The CDR3 length is 14 residues. V shed 1 base and J 5 bases; nucleotides not matched to a gene: 0. This CDR3 is CASSLWTGDNEQFF. The CDR3 DNA reads TGTGCCAGCAGTTTATGGACAGGGGACAATGAGCAGTTCTTC.

This clonotype appeared many times. This chain uses TRBV12-3 or TRBV12-4 with TRBJ1-5; 8 positions match TRBD1. V lost 8 bases, J lost 1 base, and 4 bases stayed unmatched. The CDR3 has 14 amino acids. The CDR3 loop reads CASGRQGSNQPQHF. CDR3 nucleotides: TGTGCCAGCGGACGACAGGGGAGCAATCAGCCCCAGCATTTT.

This clonotype appeared many times. This sequence joins TRBV5-5 and TRBJ2-7; TRBD1 agrees at 11 bases. This CDR3 has 16 residues. J lost 3 bases, V lost 4 bases, and 9 bases had no gene match. Germline V gene data show CDR1 as SGHKS and CDR2 as YYEKEE (reference sequence). The CDR3 bases are TGTGCCAGCAGCAAGGTACTCGGGACAGGGGGCTACGAGCAGTACTTC. It codes for CASSKVLGTGGYEQYF.

This clonotype was detected many times. The chain employs TRBV4-2 and TRBJ1-3; D is unresolved. This CDR3 is built from 13 residues. CDR1 is LGHNA and CDR2 is YNFKEQ in the germline V gene. Trimming removed 1 base from V and 4 bases from J, with 5 bases in between. This CDR3 reads CASSQVSGNTIYF. For the CDR3, the DNA is TGTGCCAGCAGCCAAGTTTCCGGAAACACCATATATTTT.

V usage is TRBV4-2 and J usage is TRBJ2-2, with D tentatively TRBD1 or TRBD2 (5 bases each). This CDR3 has 16 residues. Germline V gene sequence: CDR1 LGHNA, CDR2 YNFKEQ. V lost 6 bases to trimming and J lost 2 bases, with 16 bases between them. The CDR3 here is CASRPTGATNTGELFF. CDR3 coding DNA: TGTGCCAGCAGGCCGACCGGGGCGACTAACACCGGGGAGCTGTTTTTT.

In this sample, this clonotype turned up a few times. V is TRBV27 and J is TRBJ2-5; D is perhaps TRBD2 (6 bases). The length of the CDR3 is 13 residues. V dropped 6 bases and J dropped 4 bases, with 12 bases sitting between them. Germline V gene sequence: CDR1 MNHEY, CDR2 SMNVEV (reference sequence). The CDR3, as DNA: TGTGCCAGCAGCGATGCCGGGGGAGAGACCCAGTACTTC. Amino acids: CASSDAGGETQYF.

This clonotype was seen ten or more times. This chain joins TRBV12-3 or TRBV12-4 and TRBJ2-7, with 7 bases fitting TRBD1. Losses at the gene ends were 4 bases for V and 5 bases for J; bases not matched to a gene: 11. This CDR3 has 15 residues. The CDR3 region has the DNA TGTGCCAGCAGTTCGACGACAGGGTCAGGAGACGAGCAGTACTTC. It yields the protein CASSSTTGSGDEQYF.

In its sample, this clonotype was seen many times. This chain uses TRBV9 with TRBJ2-7; 11 bases map to TRBD1. V gave up 3 bases and J gave up 5 bases; unmatched junction bases: 7. Germline CDR1 SGDLS, CDR2 YYNGEE. The CDR3 sequence is 15 residues long. The CDR3 sequence is CASSDRTGGDHEQYF. The CDR3 nucleotides read TGTGCCAGCAGCGACCGGACAGGGGGCGACCACGAGCAGTACTTC.

This clonotype was picked up a small number of times. The chain couples TRBV11-1 to TRBJ2-3; D may be TRBD2 (5 bases). The CDR3 runs 18 residues. The germline gives CDR1 SGHAT, CDR2 FQDESV (reference sequence). Trimming shortened V by 5 bases and J by 0 bases, and 21 bases separated the two germline ends. The chain's CDR3 is CASSPAAIVDGSTDTQYF. In DNA, the CDR3 is TGTGCCAGCAGCCCAGCGGCCATAGTGGATGGAAGCACAGATACGCAGTATTTT.

Ten or more counts support this clonotype. V gene TRBV29-1 combines with J gene TRBJ2-7; 8 nucleotides agree with TRBD2. J lost 0 bases, V lost 2 bases, and 6 bases had no gene match. Germline CDR1 and CDR2: SQVTM and ANQGSEA. The CDR3 has 15 amino acids. Here the CDR3 reads CSVEKTSASSYEQYF. CDR3 in DNA: TGCAGCGTTGAAAAGACTAGCGCGAGCTCCTACGAGCAGTACTTC.

This clonotype was picked up many times. The genes are TRBV4-2 and TRBJ2-3; D remains unclear. CDR3 size: 15 residues. The V gene's germline CDR1 is LGHNA and CDR2 YNFKEQ. Trimming took 0 bases from V and 4 from J, leaving 11 bases between them. CDR3 DNA: TGTGCCAGCAGCCAAGACGGCAGATGGCCAGATACGCAGTATTTT. Translation gives CASSQDGRWPDTQYF.

This clonotype occurred a few times. This chain connects TRBV30 to TRBJ1-2; D gene unclear. The CDR3 consists of 13 residues. V was trimmed by 5 bases and J by 3 bases, leaving 13 bases between them. CDR1 and CDR2 from the germline V gene are GTSNPN and SVGIG (reference sequence). The CDR3 DNA is TGTGCCTGGTCGTCCCGGCCCGACTATGGCTACACCTTC. This codes for CAWSSRPDYGYTF.

The CDR3 here is CAEAGQSQETQYF. The DNA of the CDR3 is TGTGCCGAGGCCGGGCAGTCCCAAGAGACCCAGTACTTC. The chain employs TRBV7-9 and TRBJ2-5, with no clear D. CDR1 and CDR2 from the germline V gene are SEHNR and FQNEAQ (reference sequence). V lost 11 bases and J 1 base, leaving 14 bases between the germline ends. This CDR3 contains 13 residues. Based on the CDR3 plus reference TRBV7-9 and TRBJ2-5, the full variable domain is DTGVSQNPRHKITKRGQNVTFRCDPISEHNRLYWYRQTLGQGPEFLTYFQNEAQLEKSRLLSDRFSAERPKGSFSTLEIQRTEQGDSAMYLCAEAGQSQETQYFGPGTRLLVL.

V gene TRBV11-2 combines with J gene TRBJ2-3, with 12 bases fitting TRBD2. The CDR3 runs to 18 residues. V was pared by 0 bases and J by 0 bases, with 4 bases of the junction left unmatched. Germline V gene data show CDR1 as SGHAT and CDR2 as FQNNGV. This chain's CDR3 is CASSLELAGGPSTDTQYF. As DNA, the CDR3 is TGTGCCAGCAGCTTAGAACTAGCGGGAGGACCTAGCACAGATACGCAGTATTTT.

The chain joins TRBV20-1 to TRBJ2-3, with 9 bases identical to TRBD1. The junction had 6 bases not matched to a gene; V was cut back by 5 bases and J by 3 bases. The CDR3 is made up of 14 amino acids. The V gene's germline CDR1 is DFQATT and CDR2 SNEGSKA (reference sequence). In nucleotides, the CDR3 is TGCAGTGCTCTAACGGGACAGGGAACAGATACGCAGTATTTT. Translating it yields CSALTGQGTDTQYF.

This clonotype was seen ten or more times. V is TRBV5-1 and J is TRBJ2-7; D could derive from TRBD1 or TRBD2 (5 bases each). CDR1 is SGHRS, CDR2 YFSETQ, per germline. V was pared by 0 bases and J by 2 bases, with 9 bases between. The CDR3 covers 14 residues. In DNA form, the CDR3 reads TGCGCCAGCAGCTTGGGGGGGTCGGCCTACGAGCAGTACTTC. Its translation is CASSLGGSAYEQYF.

Ten or more counts support this clonotype. In DNA, the CDR3 is TGTGCCAGCAGCCCCCGGGGGGACCAAGAGACCCAGTACTTC. It yields the protein CASSPRGDQETQYF. The V call is TRBV7-2, the J call TRBJ2-5; 7 bases match TRBD2. V dropped 5 bases and J dropped 0; count of bases not matched to a gene: 3. CDR3 length equals 14 residues. Per germline, CDR1 SGHTA and CDR2 FQGNSA.

This clonotype was counted ten times or more. The chain couples TRBV7-2 to TRBJ2-7, with D unclear. This CDR3 has 14 amino acids. Germline V gene data show CDR1 as SGHTA and CDR2 as FQGNSA. Trimming took 5 bases from V and 3 from J, leaving 14 bases between them. CDR3: CASSLSASLYEQYF. The CDR3 DNA reads TGTGCCAGCAGCCTTAGTGCCAGCCTCTACGAGCAGTACTTC.

In this sample, this clonotype turned up a few times. The genes are TRBV25-1 and TRBJ2-5; 11 positions agree with TRBD2. This CDR3 spans 15 amino acids. Germline lookup yields CDR1 MGHDK and CDR2 SYGVNS. The junction had 8 bases not matched to a gene; V was cut back by 6 bases and J by 5 bases. DNA of the CDR3: TGTGCCAGCAGACTAGCGGGAGAGAGAACGGAGACCCAGTACTTC. Translation gives CASRLAGERTETQYF.

The CDR3 coding sequence is TGTGCCACCAGTGAACAACTAGCGGGAGGCTACAATGAGCAGTTCTTC. Its protein product is CATSEQLAGGYNEQFF. The rearrangement joins TRBV24-1 to TRBJ2-1, with TRBD2 identical over 12 bases. The ends lost 4 bases at V and 3 bases at J; junction bases unmatched: 3. This CDR3 region has 16 residues. The germline CDR1 and CDR2 sequences are KGHDR and SFDVKD.

A few counts support this clonotype. The CDR3 region is CASSNQYRGRDRNEYQETQYF. The DNA of the CDR3 is TGTGCCAGCAGCAACCAATACCGGGGCAGGGATCGTAACGAGTACCAAGAGACCCAGTACTTC. The rearrangement joins TRBV21-1 to TRBJ2-5; TRBD1 is the table's D call, not checked against the DNA. TRBV21-1 is deemed a pseudogene. The CDR3 is 21 residues long.

The chain joins TRBV27 to TRBJ2-3; TRBD1 matches 7 bases. The V segment lost 6 bases and the J segment 3 bases; nucleotides outside the gene matches: 3. This CDR3 spans 13 amino acids. From germline, CDR1 is MNHEY and CDR2 SMNVEV (reference sequence). Written as DNA, the CDR3 is TGTGCCAGCAGAGCGACAGGGACAGATACGCAGTATTTT. Its translation is CASRATGTDTQYF.